This T cell receptor (beta chain) was identified during a study of cytomegalovirus exposure and HLA in healthy donors. The CDR3 contains 16 residues. CDR1 and CDR2 (germline): SGHRS, YFSETQ. The V segment lost 5 bases and the J segment 4 bases; nucleotides outside the gene matches: 9. The PCR made use of 60 Vbeta and 13 Jbeta primers. Clones were read by immunoSEQ multiplex PCR, and TCRdb kept only the in-frame ones, dropping some. The sample lists some 200,000 clones; about 81% were seen once. The sequenced sample was PBMCs. This TCR was sampled from a woman in her fifties or sixties in good health and CMV-seropositive. The J gene is TRBJ2-2, the V gene TRBV5-1, with TRBD1 matching 9 bases. This CDR3 reads CASRSWGTGSTGELFF. In nucleotides, the CDR3 is TGCGCCAGCAGGTCGTGGGGGACAGGGAGCACCGGGGAGCTGTTTTTT. The whole variable domain, remainder taken from reference TRBV5-1 and TRBJ2-2, is KAGVTQTPRYLIKTRGQQVTLSCSPISGHRSVSWYQQTPGQGLQFLFEYFSETQRNKGNFPGRFSGRQFSNSRSEMNVSTLELGDSALYLCASRSWGTGSTGELFFGEGSRLTVL.